These 2 T cell receptor beta chains came from one sample sequenced in a study of CD8 T cells in Susac syndrome. Reverse transcription of about 0.45 to 1 ug RNA used random hexamers. TCRdb re-analysed the immunoSEQ multiplex PCR reads in MiXCR, keeping a single row per CDR3 protein. This table has about 120,000 distinct CDR3 sequences, 94% appearing once. The sequencing input was CD4+ T cells from PBMCs. Receptors originate from a human donor in good health.

The chain has TRBV18 and TRBJ2-5; weak D call: TRBD2 (5 bases). The CDR3 totals 13 residues. Trimming took off 4 bases at V and 3 bases at J, with 9 bases between the two ends. CDR1 KGHSH and CDR2 LQKENI come from the germline V gene. This CDR3 reads CASSQNGEETQYF. The CDR3 DNA reads as TGTGCCAGCTCACAGAACGGGGAAGAGACCCAGTACTTC.

The genes are TRBV5-1 and TRBJ2-3; 7 positions agree with TRBD1. V lost 0 bases to trimming and J lost 0 bases; unmatched junction nucleotides: 4. Germline lookup yields CDR1 SGHRS and CDR2 YFSETQ. The CDR3 has 16 amino acids. The CDR3 nucleotides are TGCGCCAGCAGCTTGGTGGGACAGAAGAGCACAGATACGCAGTATTTT. Protein: CASSLVGQKSTDTQYF.